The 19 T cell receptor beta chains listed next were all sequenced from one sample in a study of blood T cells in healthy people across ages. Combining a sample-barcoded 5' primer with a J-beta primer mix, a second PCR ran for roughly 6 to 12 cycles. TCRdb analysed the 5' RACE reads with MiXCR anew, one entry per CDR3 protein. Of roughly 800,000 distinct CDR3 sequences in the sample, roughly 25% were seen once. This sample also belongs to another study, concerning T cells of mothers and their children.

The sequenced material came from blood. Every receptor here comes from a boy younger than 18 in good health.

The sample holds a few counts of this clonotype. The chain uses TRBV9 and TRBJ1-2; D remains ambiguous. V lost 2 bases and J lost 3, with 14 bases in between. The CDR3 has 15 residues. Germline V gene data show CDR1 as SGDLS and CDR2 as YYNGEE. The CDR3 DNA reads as TGTGCCAGCAGCGTGGCCTCGGTGCCTTACTATGGCTACACCTTC. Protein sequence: CASSVASVPYYGYTF.

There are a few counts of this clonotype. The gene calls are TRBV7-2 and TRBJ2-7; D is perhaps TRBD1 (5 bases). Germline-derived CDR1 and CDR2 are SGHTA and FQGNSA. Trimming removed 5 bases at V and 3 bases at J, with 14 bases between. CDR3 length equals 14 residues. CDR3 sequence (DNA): TGTGCCAGCAGCCCCCTTGACAGTTTCTACGAGCAGTACTTC. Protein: CASSPLDSFYEQYF.

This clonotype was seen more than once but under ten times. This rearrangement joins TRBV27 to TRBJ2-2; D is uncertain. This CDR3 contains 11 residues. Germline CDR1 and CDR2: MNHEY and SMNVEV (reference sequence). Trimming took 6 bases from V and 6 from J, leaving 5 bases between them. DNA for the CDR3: TGTGCCAGCAGGGACGCCGGGGAGCTGTTTTTT. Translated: CASRDAGELFF.

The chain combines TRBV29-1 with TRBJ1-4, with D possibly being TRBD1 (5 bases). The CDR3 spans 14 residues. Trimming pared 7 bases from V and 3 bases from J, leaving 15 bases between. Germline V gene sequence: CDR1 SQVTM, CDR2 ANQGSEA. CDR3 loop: CSAHGGSANEKLFF. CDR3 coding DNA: TGCAGCGCCCACGGGGGGAGCGCTAATGAAAAACTGTTTTTT.

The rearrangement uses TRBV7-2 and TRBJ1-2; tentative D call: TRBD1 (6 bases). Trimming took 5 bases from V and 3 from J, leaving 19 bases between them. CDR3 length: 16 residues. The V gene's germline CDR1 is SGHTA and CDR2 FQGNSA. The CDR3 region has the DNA TGTGCCAGCAGCGTAAAGGGACAAACAGTTCACTATGGCTACACCTTC. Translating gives CASSVKGQTVHYGYTF. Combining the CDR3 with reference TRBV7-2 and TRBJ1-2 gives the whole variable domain GAGVSQSPSNKVTEKGKDVELRCDPISGHTALYWYRQSLGQGLEFLIYFQGNSAPDKSGLPSDRFSAERTGGSVSTLTIQRTQQEDSAVYLCASSVKGQTVHYGYTFGSGTRLTVV.

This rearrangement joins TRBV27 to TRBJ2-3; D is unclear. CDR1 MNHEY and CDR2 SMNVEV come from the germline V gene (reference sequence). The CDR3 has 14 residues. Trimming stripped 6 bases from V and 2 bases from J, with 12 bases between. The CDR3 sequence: CASSWRLITDTQYF. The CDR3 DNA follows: TGTGCCAGCAGCTGGCGGTTAATCACAGATACGCAGTATTTT.

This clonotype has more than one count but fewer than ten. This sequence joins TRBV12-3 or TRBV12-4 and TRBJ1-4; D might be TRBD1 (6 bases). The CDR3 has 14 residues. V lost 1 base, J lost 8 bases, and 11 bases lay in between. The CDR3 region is CASSLEGVEEKLFF. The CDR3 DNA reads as TGTGCCAGCAGTTTAGAGGGGGTAGAGGAAAAACTGTTTTTT.

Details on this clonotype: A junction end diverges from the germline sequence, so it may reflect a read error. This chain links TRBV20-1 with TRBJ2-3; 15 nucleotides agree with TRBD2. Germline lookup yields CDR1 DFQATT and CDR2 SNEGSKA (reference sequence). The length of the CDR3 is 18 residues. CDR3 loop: CSARDWGTSGGSTGTQYF. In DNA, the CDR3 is TGCAGTGCTAGAGATTGGGGGACTAGCGGGGGGAGCACAGGTACGCAGTATTTT.

The CDR3 protein is CASSQYGGNYGYTF. CDR3 nucleotide sequence: TGTGCCAGCAGCCAATATGGAGGGAACTATGGCTACACCTTC. The chain combines TRBV14 with TRBJ1-2; no reliable D call. CDR3 length: 14 residues. CDR1 and CDR2 (germline): SGHDN, FVKESK. With 2 bases removed from V and 2 bases from J, the gap between germline ends came to 9 bases.

The CDR3 protein is CASSPLGPFNETQYF. The CDR3 bases are TGTGCCAGCAGCCCCCTGGGCCCCTTCAACGAGACCCAGTACTTC. V and J are TRBV7-9 and TRBJ2-5; D gene unclear. The germline V gene has CDR1 SEHNR and CDR2 FQNEAQ (reference sequence). Trimming took off 5 bases at V and 5 bases at J, with 18 bases between the two ends. This CDR3 region has 15 residues.

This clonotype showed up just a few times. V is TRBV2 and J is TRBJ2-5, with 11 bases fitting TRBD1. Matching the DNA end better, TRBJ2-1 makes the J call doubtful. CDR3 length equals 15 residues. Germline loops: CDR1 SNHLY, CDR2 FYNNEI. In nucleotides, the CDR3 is TGTGCCAGCAGAGACCTGGGACAGGGGGTCAATGAGCAGTTCTTC. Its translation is CASRDLGQGVNEQFF.

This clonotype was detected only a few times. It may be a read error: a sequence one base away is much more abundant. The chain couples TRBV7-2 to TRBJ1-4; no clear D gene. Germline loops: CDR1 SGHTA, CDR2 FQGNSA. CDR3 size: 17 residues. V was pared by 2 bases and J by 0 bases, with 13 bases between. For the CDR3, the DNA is TGTGCCAGCAGCTTACACTCGACTGGTGCAACTAATGAAAAACTGTTTTTT. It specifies CASSLHSTGATNEKLFF.

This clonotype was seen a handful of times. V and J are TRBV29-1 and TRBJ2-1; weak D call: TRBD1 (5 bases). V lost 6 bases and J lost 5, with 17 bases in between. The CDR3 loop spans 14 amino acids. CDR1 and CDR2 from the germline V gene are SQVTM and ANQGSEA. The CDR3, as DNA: TGCAGCGTCGAGTCGTGGCAGGGTAACAATGAGCAGTTCTTC. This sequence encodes CSVESWQGNNEQFF.

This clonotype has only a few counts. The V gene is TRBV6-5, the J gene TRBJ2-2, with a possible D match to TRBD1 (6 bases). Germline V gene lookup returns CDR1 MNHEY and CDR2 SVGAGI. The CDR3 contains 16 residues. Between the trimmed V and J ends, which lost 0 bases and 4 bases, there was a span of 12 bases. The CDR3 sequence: CASSYSGQPSTGELFF. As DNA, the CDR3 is TGTGCCAGCAGTTACTCTGGACAGCCAAGCACCGGGGAGCTGTTTTTT.

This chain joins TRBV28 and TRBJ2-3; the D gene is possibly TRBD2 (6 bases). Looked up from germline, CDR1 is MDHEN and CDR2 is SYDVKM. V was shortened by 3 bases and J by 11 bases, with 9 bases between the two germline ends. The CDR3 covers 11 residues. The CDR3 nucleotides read TGTGCCAGCAGTTTCCAGGGACTGCAGTATTTT. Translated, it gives CASSFQGLQYF.

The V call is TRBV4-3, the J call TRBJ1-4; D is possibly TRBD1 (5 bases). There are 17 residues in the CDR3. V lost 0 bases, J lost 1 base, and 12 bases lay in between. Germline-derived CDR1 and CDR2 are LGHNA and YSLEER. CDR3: CASSQDGDFGTNEKLFF. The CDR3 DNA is TGCGCCAGCAGCCAAGATGGGGACTTCGGAACTAATGAAAAACTGTTTTTT.

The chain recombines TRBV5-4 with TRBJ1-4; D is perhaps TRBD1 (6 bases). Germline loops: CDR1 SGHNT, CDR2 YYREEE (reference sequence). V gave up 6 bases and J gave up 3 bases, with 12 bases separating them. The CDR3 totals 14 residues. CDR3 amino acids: CASTWAGANEKLFF. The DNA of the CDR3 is TGTGCCAGCACCTGGGCAGGGGCTAATGAAAAACTGTTTTTT.

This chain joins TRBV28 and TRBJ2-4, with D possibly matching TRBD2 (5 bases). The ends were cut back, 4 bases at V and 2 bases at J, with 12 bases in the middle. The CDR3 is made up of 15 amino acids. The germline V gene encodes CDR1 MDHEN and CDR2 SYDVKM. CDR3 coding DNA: TGTGCCAGCAGTTGGACTGGGAGCTCCAAAAACATTCAGTACTTC. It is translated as CASSWTGSSKNIQYF.

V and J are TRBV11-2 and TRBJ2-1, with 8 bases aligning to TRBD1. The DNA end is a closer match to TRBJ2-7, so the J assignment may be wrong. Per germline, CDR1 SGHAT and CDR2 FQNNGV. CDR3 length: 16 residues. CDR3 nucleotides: TGTGCCAGCAGCCCGAGTAGTGTCAGGGGGCTCTTCGAGCAGTACTTC. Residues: CASSPSSVRGLFEQYF.